What follows is one T cell receptor beta chain and its context. These data originate in a study of blood T cell repertoires in COVID-19. In the study overall: Samples came from the United States, Italy and Spain, spanning acute and convalescent COVID-19. T cells, B-cell-depleted T cells, or PBMCs supplied cDNA or gDNA.

The CDR3 covers 15 residues. Germline V gene sequence: CDR1 LNHDA, CDR2 SQIVND (reference sequence). Trimming stripped 2 bases from V and 9 bases from J, with 17 bases between. The data were produced by immunoSEQ multiplex PCR, yet TCRdb's version contains in-frame clones alone and is incomplete. The table has approximately 110,000 clones, roughly four fifths seen once. The sequenced material came from peripheral blood. The receptor comes from a man in his 70s with active or convalescent COVID-19. The gene calls are TRBV19 and TRBJ1-5, with D possibly matching TRBD1 (6 bases). CDR3 DNA sequence: TGTGCCAGTAGTATACGCGGGGGGCTTTTAGGGCCCCAGCATTTT. Residues: CASSIRGGLLGPQHF.